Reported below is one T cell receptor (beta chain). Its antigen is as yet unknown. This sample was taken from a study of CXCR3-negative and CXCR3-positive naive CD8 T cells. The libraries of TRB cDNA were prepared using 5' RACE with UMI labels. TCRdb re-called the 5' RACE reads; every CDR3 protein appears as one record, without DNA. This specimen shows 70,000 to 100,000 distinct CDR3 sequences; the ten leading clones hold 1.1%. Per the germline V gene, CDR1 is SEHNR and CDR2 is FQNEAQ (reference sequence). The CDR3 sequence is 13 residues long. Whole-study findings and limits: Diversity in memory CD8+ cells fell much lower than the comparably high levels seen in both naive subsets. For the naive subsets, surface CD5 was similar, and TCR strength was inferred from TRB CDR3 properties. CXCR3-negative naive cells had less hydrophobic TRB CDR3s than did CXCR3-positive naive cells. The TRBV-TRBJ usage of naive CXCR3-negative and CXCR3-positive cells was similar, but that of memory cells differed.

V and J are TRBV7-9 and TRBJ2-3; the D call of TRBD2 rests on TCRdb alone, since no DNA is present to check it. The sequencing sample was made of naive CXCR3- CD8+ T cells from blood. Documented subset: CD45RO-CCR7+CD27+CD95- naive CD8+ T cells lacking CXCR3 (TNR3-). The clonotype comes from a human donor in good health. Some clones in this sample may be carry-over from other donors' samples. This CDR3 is CASSAGPEDTQYF.